This TCR beta chain was observed in a study of blood T cells in healthy people across ages. Study-level results: Donor CMV status, an unknown factor, possibly confounded changes in expanded clonotypes. Across the age range, TCR beta diversity per million T cells fell in a roughly linear way.

Concerning this clonotype: The antigen is undetermined. A junction boundary mismatches the germline segment, possibly from a read error.

The CDR3 consists of 14 residues. Primed by a sample-barcoded 5' primer and a J-beta primer mix, a second PCR proceeded for 7 to 11 cycles. With 12 random nucleotides, a template-switch adaptor tagged each individual cDNA molecule. TCRdb reprocessed the 5' RACE reads with MiXCR, giving one entry per CDR3 protein. The sample carries about 1,400,000 distinct CDR3 sequences, about 43% recorded once. The V and J genes are TRBV12-3 or TRBV12-4 and TRBJ2-3; D ambiguous. The sample was blood. This TCR derives from a woman under 30 in good health. The CDR3 DNA reads TGTGCCAGCAGTGGGTTGGTGGGAACAGATGCGCAGTATTTC. This sequence encodes CASSGLVGTDAQYF.